This TCR beta chain was found in a study of cytomegalovirus exposure and HLA in healthy donors. The study, taken as a whole, reports: In most subjects, TCR beta sequences reportedly gave accurate predictions of HLA-A and HLA-B alleles. Under in vitro conditions, a few CMV-associated chains were confirmed as specific for CMV antigens.

The germline V and J ends were trimmed by 5 bases and 1 base, with 6 bases remaining between them. This CDR3 is 13 amino acids long. Germline values: CDR1 SGHTA, CDR2 FQGNSA. Primers for the PCR totalled 60 Vbeta and 13 Jbeta. Clones were sequenced by immunoSEQ multiplex PCR, and TCRdb holds only the in-frame ones, with some missing. The table lists more than 90,000 clones, 79% of them singletons. About this clone itself: Its target is unknown.

This TCR derives from a woman between 18 and 29 years old in good health and CMV-seropositive. Sample: PBMCs. The V call is TRBV7-2, the J call TRBJ2-1, with no clear D. CDR3 DNA sequence: TGTGCCAGCAGCCCTCCTTCCTACAATGAGCAGTTCTTC. This translates into CASSPPSYNEQFF.